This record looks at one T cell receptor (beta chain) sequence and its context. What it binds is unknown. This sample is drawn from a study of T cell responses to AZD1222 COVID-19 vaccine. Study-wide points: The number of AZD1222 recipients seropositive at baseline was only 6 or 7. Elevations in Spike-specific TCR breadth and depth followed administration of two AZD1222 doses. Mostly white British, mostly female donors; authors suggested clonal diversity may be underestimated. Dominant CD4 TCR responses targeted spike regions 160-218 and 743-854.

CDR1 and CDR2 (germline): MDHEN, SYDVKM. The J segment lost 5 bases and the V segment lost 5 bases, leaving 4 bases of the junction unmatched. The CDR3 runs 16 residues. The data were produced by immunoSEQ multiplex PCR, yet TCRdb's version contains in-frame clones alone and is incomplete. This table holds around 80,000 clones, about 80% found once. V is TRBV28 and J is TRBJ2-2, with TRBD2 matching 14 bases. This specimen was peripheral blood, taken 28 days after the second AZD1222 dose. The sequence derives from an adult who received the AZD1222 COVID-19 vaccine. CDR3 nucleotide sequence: TGTGCCAGCAGTGGACTAGCGGGAGGTTGGACCGGGGAGCTGTTTTTT. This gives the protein CASSGLAGGWTGELFF.